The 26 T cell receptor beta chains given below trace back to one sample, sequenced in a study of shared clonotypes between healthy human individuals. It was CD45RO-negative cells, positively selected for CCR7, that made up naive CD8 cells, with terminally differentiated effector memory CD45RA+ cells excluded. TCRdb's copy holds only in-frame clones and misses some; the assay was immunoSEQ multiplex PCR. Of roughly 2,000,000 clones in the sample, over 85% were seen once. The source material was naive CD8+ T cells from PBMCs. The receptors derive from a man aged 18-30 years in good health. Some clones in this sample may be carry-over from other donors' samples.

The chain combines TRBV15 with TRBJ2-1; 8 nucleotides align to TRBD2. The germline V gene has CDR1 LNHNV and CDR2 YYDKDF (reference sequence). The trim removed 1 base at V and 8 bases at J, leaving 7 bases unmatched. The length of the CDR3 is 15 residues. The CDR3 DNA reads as TGTGCCACCAGCAGAGGGAGCGGGAGTTTCGATGAGCAGTTCTTC. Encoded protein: CATSRGSGSFDEQFF.

CDR3 amino acids: CASSLGREASYEQYF. The CDR3, as DNA: TGTGCCAGCAGCCTCGGGCGGGAGGCCTCCTACGAGCAGTACTTC. The chain carries TRBV9 and TRBJ2-7, with 8 positions matching TRBD2. Germline trimming cut 4 bases from V and 0 bases from J; bases unmatched to any gene: 6. CDR1 SGDLS and CDR2 YYNGEE come from the germline V gene. This CDR3 spans 15 amino acids.

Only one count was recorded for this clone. The CDR3 nucleotides are TGTGCCGGGGTCGATAACCCCACCTACGAGCAGTACTTC. Amino acids: CAGVDNPTYEQYF. This sequence joins TRBV6-1 and TRBJ2-7; D is ambiguous. Germline loops: CDR1 MNHNS, CDR2 SASEGT. Trimming shortened V by 11 bases and J by 2 bases, and 16 bases separated the two germline ends. The CDR3 sequence is 13 residues long.

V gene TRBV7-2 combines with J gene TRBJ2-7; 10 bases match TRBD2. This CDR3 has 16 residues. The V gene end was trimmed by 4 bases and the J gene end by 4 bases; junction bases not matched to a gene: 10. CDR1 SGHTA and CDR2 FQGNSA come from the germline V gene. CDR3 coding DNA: TGTGCCAGCAGCTGGAGCGGGAGGGCCTCGTGGTACGAGCAGTACTTC. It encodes CASSWSGRASWYEQYF. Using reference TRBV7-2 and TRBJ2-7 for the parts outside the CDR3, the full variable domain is GAGVSQSPSNKVTEKGKDVELRCDPISGHTALYWYRQSLGQGLEFLIYFQGNSAPDKSGLPSDRFSAERTGGSVSTLTIQRTQQEDSAVYLCASSWSGRASWYEQYFGPGTRLTVT.

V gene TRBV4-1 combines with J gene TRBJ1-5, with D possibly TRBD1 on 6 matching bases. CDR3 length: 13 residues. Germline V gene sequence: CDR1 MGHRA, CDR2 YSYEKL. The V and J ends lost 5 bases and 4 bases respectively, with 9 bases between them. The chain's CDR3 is CASSNQGNQPQHF. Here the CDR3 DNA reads TGCGCCAGCAGCAATCAGGGGAATCAGCCCCAGCATTTT.

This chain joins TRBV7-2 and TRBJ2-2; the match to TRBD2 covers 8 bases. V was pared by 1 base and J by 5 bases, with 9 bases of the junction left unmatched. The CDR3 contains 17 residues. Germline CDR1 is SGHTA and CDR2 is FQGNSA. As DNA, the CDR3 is TGTGCCAGCAGCTTAGTGGTGCTAGCGGGTAAAACCGGGGAGCTGTTTTTT. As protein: CASSLVVLAGKTGELFF.

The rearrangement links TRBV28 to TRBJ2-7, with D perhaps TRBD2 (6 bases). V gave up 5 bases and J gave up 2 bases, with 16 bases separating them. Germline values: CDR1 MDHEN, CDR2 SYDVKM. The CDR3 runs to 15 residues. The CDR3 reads CASSPGRYGAYEQYF. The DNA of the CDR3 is TGTGCCAGCAGTCCAGGGAGGTACGGAGCCTACGAGCAGTACTTC.

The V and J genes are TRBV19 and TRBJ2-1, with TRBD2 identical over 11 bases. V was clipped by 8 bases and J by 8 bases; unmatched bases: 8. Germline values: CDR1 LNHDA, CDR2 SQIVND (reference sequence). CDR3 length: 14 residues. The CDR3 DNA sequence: TGTGCCAGTGTACTAGCGGGAGTATCATATGAGCAGTTCTTC. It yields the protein CASVLAGVSYEQFF.

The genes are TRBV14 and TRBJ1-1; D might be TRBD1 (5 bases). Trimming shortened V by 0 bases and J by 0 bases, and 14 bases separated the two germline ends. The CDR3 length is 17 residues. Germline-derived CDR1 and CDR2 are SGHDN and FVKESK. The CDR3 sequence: CASSQDPRGTVNTEAFF. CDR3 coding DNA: TGTGCCAGCAGCCAAGATCCGAGGGGAACGGTGAACACTGAAGCTTTCTTT.

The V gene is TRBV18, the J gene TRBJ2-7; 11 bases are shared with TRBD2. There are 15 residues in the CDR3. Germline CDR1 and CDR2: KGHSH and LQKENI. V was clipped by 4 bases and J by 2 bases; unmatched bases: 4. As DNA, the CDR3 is TGTGCCAGCTCACTCCTAGCGGGAGGAACCTACGAGCAGTACTTC. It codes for CASSLLAGGTYEQYF.

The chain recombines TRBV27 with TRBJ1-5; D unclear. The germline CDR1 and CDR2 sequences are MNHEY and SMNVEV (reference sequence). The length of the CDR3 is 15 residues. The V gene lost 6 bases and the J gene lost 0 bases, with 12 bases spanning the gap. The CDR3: CASSTRNNSNQPQHF. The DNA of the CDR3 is TGTGCCAGCAGCACACGGAACAATAGCAATCAGCCCCAGCATTTT.

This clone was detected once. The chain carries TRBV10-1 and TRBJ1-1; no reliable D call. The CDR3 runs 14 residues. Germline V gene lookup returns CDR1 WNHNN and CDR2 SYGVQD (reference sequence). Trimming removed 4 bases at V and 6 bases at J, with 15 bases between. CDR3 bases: TGCGCCAGCAGTGTTGGGGAACCTCCGCCTGAAGCTTTCTTT. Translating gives CASSVGEPPPEAFF.

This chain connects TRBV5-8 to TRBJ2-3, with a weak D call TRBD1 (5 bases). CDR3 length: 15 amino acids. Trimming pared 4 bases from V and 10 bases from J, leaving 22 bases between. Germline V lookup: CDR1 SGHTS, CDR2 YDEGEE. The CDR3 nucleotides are TGTGCCAGCAGCCCCCTTAGGACACCCCCTCCTCCGCAGTATTTT. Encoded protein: CASSPLRTPPPPQYF.

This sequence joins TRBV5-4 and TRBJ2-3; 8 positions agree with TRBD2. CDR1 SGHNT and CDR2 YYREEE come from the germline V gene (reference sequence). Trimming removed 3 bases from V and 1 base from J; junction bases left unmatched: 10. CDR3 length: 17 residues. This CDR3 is CASSSAASGYGTDTQYF. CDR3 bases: TGTGCCAGCAGCTCTGCTGCTAGCGGGTATGGCACAGATACGCAGTATTTT.

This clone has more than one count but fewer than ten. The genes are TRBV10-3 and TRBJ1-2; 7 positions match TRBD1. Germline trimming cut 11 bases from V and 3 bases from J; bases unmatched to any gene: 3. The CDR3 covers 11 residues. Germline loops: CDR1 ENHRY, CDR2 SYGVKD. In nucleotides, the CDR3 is TGTGCCCTACAGGGGTACTATGGCTACACCTTC. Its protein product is CALQGYYGYTF.

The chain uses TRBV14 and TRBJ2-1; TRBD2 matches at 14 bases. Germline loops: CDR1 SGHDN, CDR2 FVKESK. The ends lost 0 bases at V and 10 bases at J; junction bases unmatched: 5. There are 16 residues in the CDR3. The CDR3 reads CASSQDPGLAGEEQFF. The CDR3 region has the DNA TGTGCCAGCAGCCAAGATCCGGGACTAGCGGGAGAGGAGCAGTTCTTC.

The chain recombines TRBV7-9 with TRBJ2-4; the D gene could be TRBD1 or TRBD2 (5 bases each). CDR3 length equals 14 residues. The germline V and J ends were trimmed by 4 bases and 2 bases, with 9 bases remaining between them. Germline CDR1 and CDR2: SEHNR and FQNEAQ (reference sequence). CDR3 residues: CASSSGTTKNIQYF. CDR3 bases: TGTGCCAGCAGCTCCGGGACGACCAAAAACATTCAGTACTTC. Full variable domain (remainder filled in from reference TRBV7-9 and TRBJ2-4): DTGVSQNPRHKITKRGQNVTFRCDPISEHNRLYWYRQTLGQGPEFLTYFQNEAQLEKSRLLSDRFSAERPKGSFSTLEIQRTEQGDSAMYLCASSSGTTKNIQYFGAGTRLSVL.

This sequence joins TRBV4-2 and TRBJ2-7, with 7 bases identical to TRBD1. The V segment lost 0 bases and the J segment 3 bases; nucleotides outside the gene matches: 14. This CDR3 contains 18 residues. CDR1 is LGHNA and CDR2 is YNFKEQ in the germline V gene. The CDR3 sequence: CASSQEWETGQGNYEQYF. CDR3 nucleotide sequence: TGTGCCAGCAGCCAAGAATGGGAGACAGGGCAGGGAAACTACGAGCAGTACTTC.

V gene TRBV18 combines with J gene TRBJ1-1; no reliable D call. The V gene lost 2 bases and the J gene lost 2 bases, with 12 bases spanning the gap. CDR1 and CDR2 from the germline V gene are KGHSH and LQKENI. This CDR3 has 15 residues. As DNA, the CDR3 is TGTGCCAGCTCACCATCGGACCGAACTAACACTGAAGCTTTCTTT. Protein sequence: CASSPSDRTNTEAFF.

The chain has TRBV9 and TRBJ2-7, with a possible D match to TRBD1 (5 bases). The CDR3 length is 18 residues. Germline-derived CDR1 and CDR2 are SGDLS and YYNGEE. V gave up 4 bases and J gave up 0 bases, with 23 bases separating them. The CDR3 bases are TGTGCCAGCAGCTCCCGAGGCTACAGGTTCCTCTACTCCTACGAGCAGTACTTC. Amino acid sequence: CASSSRGYRFLYSYEQYF.

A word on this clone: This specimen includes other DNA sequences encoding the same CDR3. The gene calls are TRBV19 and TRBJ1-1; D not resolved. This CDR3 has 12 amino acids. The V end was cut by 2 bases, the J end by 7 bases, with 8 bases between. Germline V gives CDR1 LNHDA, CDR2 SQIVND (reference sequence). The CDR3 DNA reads TGTGCCAGTAGTATAATGGGGAGTGAAGCTTTCTTT. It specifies CASSIMGSEAFF.

CDR3 protein: CASSLDLGRNIQYF. As DNA, the CDR3 is TGTGCCAGCAGCTTAGATCTAGGACGAAACATTCAGTACTTC. The gene calls are TRBV7-8 and TRBJ2-4; D remains unclear. V shed 1 base and J shed 6 bases, with 10 bases lying between them. The CDR3 consists of 14 residues. Germline V gene data show CDR1 as SGHVS and CDR2 as FQNEAQ.

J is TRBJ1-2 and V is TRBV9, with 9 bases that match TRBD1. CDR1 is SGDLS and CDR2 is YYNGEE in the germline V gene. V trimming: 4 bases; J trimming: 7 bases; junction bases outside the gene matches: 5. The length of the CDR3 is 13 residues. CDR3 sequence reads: CASSIGQGPGYTF. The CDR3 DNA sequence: TGTGCCAGCAGCATAGGACAGGGGCCTGGCTACACCTTC.

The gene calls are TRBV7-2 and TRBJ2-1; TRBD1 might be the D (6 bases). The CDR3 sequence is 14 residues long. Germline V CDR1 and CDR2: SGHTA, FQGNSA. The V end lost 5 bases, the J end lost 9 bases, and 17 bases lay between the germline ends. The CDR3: CASSHVGGIIEQFF. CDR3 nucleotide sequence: TGTGCCAGCAGCCACGTTGGGGGCATTATTGAGCAGTTCTTC.

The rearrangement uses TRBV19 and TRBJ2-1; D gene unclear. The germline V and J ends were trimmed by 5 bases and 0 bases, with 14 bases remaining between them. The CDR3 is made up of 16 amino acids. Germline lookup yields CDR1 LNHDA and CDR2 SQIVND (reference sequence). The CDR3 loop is CASSPRTPSSYNEQFF. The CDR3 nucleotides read TGTGCCAGTAGTCCCCGGACCCCGAGCTCCTACAATGAGCAGTTCTTC. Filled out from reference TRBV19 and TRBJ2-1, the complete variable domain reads DGGITQSPKYLFRKEGQNVTLSCEQNLNHDAMYWYRQDPGQGLRLIYYSQIVNDFQKGDIAEGYSVSREKKESFPLTVTSAQKNPTAFYLCASSPRTPSSYNEQFFGPGTRLTVL.

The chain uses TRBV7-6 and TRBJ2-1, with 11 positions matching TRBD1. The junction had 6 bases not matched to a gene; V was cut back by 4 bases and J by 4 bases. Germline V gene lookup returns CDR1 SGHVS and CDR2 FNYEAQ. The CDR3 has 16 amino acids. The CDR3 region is CASSSGQGADYNEQFF. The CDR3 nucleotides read TGTGCCAGCAGCTCCGGACAGGGGGCGGATTACAATGAGCAGTTCTTC.